This T cell receptor (beta chain) was sequenced for a study of T-cell memory formation after mild COVID-19. The V end was cut by 5 bases, the J end by 1 base, with 15 bases between. CDR3 length: 15 residues. Germline V CDR1 and CDR2: MNHNY, SVGAGI (reference sequence). This clonotype was detected ten times or more. Its antigen is unknown. Findings of the study overall: Day 15 to 85 contracting clones showed balanced CD4/CD8; day 15 to 37 expanders favored CD4+. CD8+ contracting clones occupied EMRA, while CD4+ ones occupied mainly CM and EM. Pre-infection memory already had some responding clones, implying cross-reactive memory joined.

TCRdb recomputed calls from the 5' RACE reads with MiXCR, one row per CDR3 protein. The table records roughly 130,000 distinct CDR3 sequences, approximately 15% of them present only once. The origin of this receptor is an adult woman who had mild COVID-19 (a few samples of this study predate the infection). Cell type and time point are not known. The V and J genes are TRBV6-6 and TRBJ2-7; either TRBD1 or TRBD2 may supply D (5 bases each). The specimen was PBMCs or a T cell subset sorted from them (not recorded which). CDR3 region: CASSRIRDGSYEQYF. The CDR3 DNA is TGTGCCAGCAGTAGGATCCGGGACGGATCCTACGAGCAGTACTTC.